This paragraph covers one T cell receptor (beta chain) sequence. Its antigen is unknown. Base qualities are not recorded, but no much larger clone differs from it by a single base. The germline V gene (reference sequence) provides CDR1 SEHNR and CDR2 FQNEAQ. V is cut by 5 bases and J by 7 bases, and the space between the germline ends is 12 bases. The CDR3, from cysteine to phenylalanine, totals 14 residues. The retained sequence is limited to the CDR3, 42 bases, with the frame set at the first base. The sample is drawn from a study of blood T cell repertoires in COVID-19 (dated by TCRdb to about 2020). Turning to the overall study: The collaborator samples originated in the United States, Italy and Spain and spanned the acute and convalescent phases of COVID-19. Where available, HLA class I and class II types were obtained from metadata supplied by the sample provider rather than from assay-based typing. The prospective study material was composed of cDNA or gDNA derived from T cells, B-cell-depleted T cells, or PBMCs. The samples were drawn from the first 160 participants of the ongoing ImmuneRACE study and from roughly 1,300 subjects provided by 6 global collaborators. The sample metadata nearly always contained a de-identified subject ID, COVID-19 status, age in years and sex. The repertoires were released in a freely available public database intended as a resource for research on the immune response to SARS-CoV-2. Subjects who had been exposed to COVID-19, were actively infected with it, or had recovered from it provided the deeply sampled blood TCRbeta repertoires that made up the dataset.

On the study overall, not on this receptor specifically: How much clinical and demographic metadata was included differed by source and by participant, and the metadata was provided uncurated.

Samples from volunteer blood donors who had recovered from COVID-19 were contributed by a second Seattle source. Whole blood was collected in K2EDTA tubes by collaborating institutions according to the institutions' own protocols. Collaborator samples were shipped for TCRbeta analysis as frozen whole blood, isolated PBMCs, or DNA extracted from either sample type. TCRbeta CDR3 regions were amplified from genomic DNA by means of the immunoSEQ Assay, a bias-controlled multiplex PCR. Per the original workflow: The number of nucleated cells in each sample was estimated from the amplification of reference gene primers within the assay. To quantify the absolute abundance of each unique TCRbeta CDR3 rearrangement, sequence reads were collapsed and filtered. For each sample, productive Simpson clonality was calculated as the square root of Simpson's diversity index over productive rearrangements. Entries here come from immuneACCESS through TCRdb and include only in-frame sequences with V and J called. Some clones fail to appear in such tables; in the studies checked, an unresolved V gene covers under half of the shortfall, and the cause of the remainder is unknown. That table supplies the V and J calls and clone size; D and trimming were determined from the DNA. The sample table shows a few hundred thousand clones, and around 84% are seen once. 1.5% of the sample is taken by the ten largest.

Here the chain combines TRBV7-9 and TRBJ1-6; the D gene is unclear. The specimen was peripheral blood. The sequence was collected from a woman in her 40s who had recovered from COVID-19. The base sequence is TGTGCCAGCAGCCCCCGGTTTATCAATTCACCCCTCCACTTT. Its protein is CASSPRFINSPLHF.